The 30 T cell receptor beta chains below all came from one sample that was sequenced in a study of PD-L1 blockade in urothelial cancer. TCRdb keeps only in-frame clones here, not all; method: immunoSEQ multiplex PCR. The sample has about 30,000 clones, about nine tenths seen once. Source: PBMCs, taken around atezolizumab (anti-PD-L1) treatment. The receptors were gathered from a middle-aged man with urothelial cancer.

This sequence joins TRBV2 and TRBJ2-3; TRBD2 agrees at 7 bases. Germline values: CDR1 SNHLY, CDR2 FYNNEI. This CDR3 has 14 residues. V gave up 6 bases and J gave up 2 bases; unmatched junction bases: 5. CDR3 protein: CASRRDYSTDTQYF. In DNA form, the CDR3 reads TGTGCCAGCAGAAGGGACTATTCCACAGATACGCAGTATTTT.

The chain couples TRBV6-4 to TRBJ2-3; 11 positions agree with TRBD2. Trimming took 6 bases from V and 4 from J; bases not matched to a gene: 6. Germline V gene data show CDR1 as MRHNA and CDR2 as SNTAGT. This CDR3 is 15 amino acids long. CDR3 DNA: TGTGCCAGCAGCGCAATAGCGGGGGGGCCAGATACGCAGTATTTT. Its protein is CASSAIAGGPDTQYF.

The chain links TRBV4-3 to TRBJ2-2; a weak D match, TRBD2 (5 bases). The CDR3 is made up of 18 amino acids. The V gene's germline CDR1 is LGHNA and CDR2 YSLEER. Deletions cut 0 bases from V and 4 bases from J, with 18 bases between. CDR3 coding DNA: TGCGCCAGCAGCCAAGATCTTGGGCCCGGGATAGGCACCGGGGAGCTGTTTTTT. Protein: CASSQDLGPGIGTGELFF.

The chain has TRBV5-8 and TRBJ1-6; D unresolved. Germline lookup yields CDR1 SGHTS and CDR2 YDEGEE. Trimming removed 9 bases from V and 6 bases from J, with 13 bases in between. The CDR3 is made up of 13 amino acids. CDR3 amino acids: CATRGTTNSPLHF. The CDR3 DNA reads TGTGCCACCCGTGGCACAACTAATTCACCCCTCCACTTT. The full variable domain, rest sourced from reference TRBV5-8 and TRBJ1-6, is EAGVTQSPTHLIKTRGQQATLRCSPISGHTSVYWYQQALGLGLQFLLWYDEGEERNRGNFPPRFSGRQFPNYSSELNVNALELEDSALYLCATRGTTNSPLHFGNGTRLTVT.

V usage is TRBV9 and J usage is TRBJ1-2; D unresolved. Looked up from germline, CDR1 is SGDLS and CDR2 is YYNGEE. V lost 0 bases and J 4 bases, leaving 13 bases between the germline ends. The CDR3 is 15 amino acids. CDR3 sequence reads: CASSVGGRDGYGYTF. DNA of the CDR3: TGTGCCAGCAGCGTAGGAGGGAGGGATGGCTATGGCTACACCTTC.

The CDR3 DNA follows: TGTGCCAGCAGCGAACGACTGAGCGGGGTGACCTACGAGCAGTACTTC. It specifies CASSERLSGVTYEQYF. J is TRBJ2-7 and V is TRBV11-2; 7 bases map to TRBD2. Germline trimming cut 5 bases from V and 2 bases from J; bases unmatched to any gene: 12. The CDR3 has 16 amino acids. The V gene's germline CDR1 is SGHAT and CDR2 FQNNGV.

This chain links TRBV25-1 with TRBJ1-1; TRBD1 aligns across 8 bases. The germline gives CDR1 MGHDK, CDR2 SYGVNS. Unmatched junction bases numbered 2, after V lost 8 bases and J lost 0 bases. This CDR3 contains 13 residues. Here the CDR3 DNA reads TGTGCCAGCGGACAGGGATTGAACACTGAAGCTTTCTTT. It translates to CASGQGLNTEAFF. Variable domain in full (rest from reference TRBV25-1 and TRBJ1-1): EADIYQTPRYLVIGTGKKITLECSQTMGHDKMYWYQQDPGMELHLIHYSYGVNSTEKGDLSSESTVSRIRTEHFPLTLESARPSHTSQYLCASGQGLNTEAFFGQGTRLTVV.

The rearrangement links TRBV4-2 to TRBJ2-2; D uncertain. CDR1 and CDR2 (germline): LGHNA, YNFKEQ. V lost 0 bases and J 6 bases, leaving 23 bases between the germline ends. This CDR3 has 19 amino acids. The CDR3 DNA reads TGTGCCAGCAGCCAAGATCTCAGAAGCGTGCGAGCGTACTCCGGGGAGCTGTTTTTT. Translation: CASSQDLRSVRAYSGELFF.

This chain uses TRBV7-9 with TRBJ2-5; D is possibly TRBD1 (5 bases). The germline V gene has CDR1 SEHNR and CDR2 FQNEAQ (reference sequence). The V and J ends lost 7 bases and 3 bases respectively, with 12 bases between them. This CDR3 contains 13 residues. As DNA, the CDR3 is TGTGCCAGCAAGGTTCAGGGAAAAGAGACCCAGTACTTC. Translating gives CASKVQGKETQYF.

The rearrangement uses TRBV27 and TRBJ1-1; TRBD1 aligns across 9 bases. The V gene end was trimmed by 6 bases and the J gene end by 1 base; junction bases not matched to a gene: 9. The CDR3 is made up of 16 amino acids. CDR1 is MNHEY, CDR2 SMNVEV, per germline (reference sequence). The DNA for the CDR3 is TGTGCCAGCAGATCGCGGGACAGGGTGGGGAACACTGAAGCTTTCTTT. It encodes CASRSRDRVGNTEAFF.

The chain joins TRBV10-3 to TRBJ1-1; TRBD1 is a possible D gene (6 bases). Germline V gene lookup returns CDR1 ENHRY and CDR2 SYGVKD. V shed 6 bases and J shed 0 bases, with 20 bases lying between them. The CDR3 contains 17 residues. CDR3 nucleotide sequence: TGTGCCATCAGGGCTGAGGTTCAGGGGTCGATGAACACTGAAGCTTTCTTT. Translating it yields CAIRAEVQGSMNTEAFF.

The CDR3 spells CASSTRGGRDTQYF. CDR3 bases: TGTGCCAGCAGTACGAGGGGAGGGAGGGATACGCAGTATTTT. The chain links TRBV2 to TRBJ2-3, with TRBD2 matching 7 bases. V lost 5 bases and J lost 6; bases outside the gene matches: 8. Germline V gene lookup returns CDR1 SNHLY and CDR2 FYNNEI. The CDR3 spans 14 residues. Full variable domain (remainder filled in from reference TRBV2 and TRBJ2-3): EPEVTQTPSHQVTQMGQEVILRCVPISNHLYFYWYRQILGQKVEFLVSFYNNEISEKSEIFDDQFSVERPDGSNFTLKIRSTKLEDSAMYFCASSTRGGRDTQYFGPGTRLTVL.

Of note for this clone: A junction boundary mismatches the germline segment, possibly from a read error. The chain is built from TRBV5-1 and TRBJ2-3, with TRBD2 identical over 8 bases. CDR3 size: 14 residues. Germline assignment: CDR1 SGHRS and CDR2 YFSETQ. The CDR3 spells CASSSWTSTDTQYF. For the CDR3, the DNA is TGCGCCAGCAGCTCATGGACTAGCACGGATACGCAGTATTTT.

This chain connects TRBV2 to TRBJ2-2, with 13 positions matching TRBD2. CDR1 and CDR2 from the germline V gene are SNHLY and FYNNEI. The CDR3 runs 18 residues. Unmatched junction bases numbered 11, after V lost 6 bases and J lost 4 bases. CDR3 sequence reads: CASSPLRLAGGTTGELFF. Written as DNA, the CDR3 is TGTGCCAGCAGCCCATTACGACTAGCGGGGGGCACCACCGGGGAGCTGTTTTTT.

This chain links TRBV11-1 with TRBJ2-2, with D possibly being TRBD1 (6 bases). CDR1 is SGHAT and CDR2 is FQDESV in the germline V gene (reference sequence). Trimming removed 4 bases from V and 6 bases from J, with 12 bases in between. The CDR3 has 14 residues. CDR3 bases: TGTGCCAGCAGCTCCCGGAAGGGGGCCGGGGAGCTGTTTTTT. This encodes CASSSRKGAGELFF.

In its sample, this clone was seen a few times. CDR3 bases: TGTGCCAGCAGTGAGGACAGCGGCACTGAAGCTTTCTTT. This encodes CASSEDSGTEAFF. V gene TRBV2 combines with J gene TRBJ1-1; D possibly corresponds to TRBD1 (6 bases). The V end was cut by 3 bases, the J end by 4 bases, with 9 bases between. The length of the CDR3 is 13 residues. Germline CDR1 is SNHLY and CDR2 is FYNNEI.

This CDR3 is CASSLASGGGTEAFF. In DNA, the CDR3 is TGTGCCAGCAGCTTAGCGTCTGGGGGCGGCACTGAAGCTTTCTTT. This chain links TRBV7-9 with TRBJ1-1; tentative D call: TRBD1 (6 bases). Between the trimmed V and J ends, which lost 0 bases and 4 bases, there was a span of 12 bases. From germline, CDR1 is SEHNR and CDR2 FQNEAQ (reference sequence). CDR3 length equals 15 residues.

The chain joins TRBV6-5 to TRBJ1-2, with 8 bases lining up with TRBD1. Germline V gene sequence: CDR1 MNHEY, CDR2 SVGAGI. The CDR3 is made up of 13 amino acids. V dropped 0 bases and J dropped 8; count of bases not matched to a gene: 2. The DNA for the CDR3 is TGTGCCAGCAGTTACTCCAGGGGGCAAGGCTACACCTTC. Residues: CASSYSRGQGYTF.

The CDR3 spells CASSPRDRINYEQYF. The CDR3 DNA follows: TGTGCCAGCAGCCCTCGGGACAGGATAAACTACGAGCAGTACTTC. The V and J genes are TRBV9 and TRBJ2-7; 8 positions match TRBD1. The CDR3 consists of 15 residues. The junction had 9 bases not matched to a gene; V was cut back by 4 bases and J by 3 bases. Per germline, CDR1 SGDLS and CDR2 YYNGEE.

The genes are TRBV6-5 and TRBJ2-2; TRBD2 might be the D (7 bases). Looked up from germline, CDR1 is MNHEY and CDR2 is SVGAGI. The V end lost 6 bases, the J end lost 3 bases, and 14 bases lay between the germline ends. This CDR3 region has 15 residues. DNA of the CDR3: TGTGCCAGCAGGGCCGGGGGGCCCCACACCGGGGAGCTGTTTTTT. Residues: CASRAGGPHTGELFF.

The genes are TRBV6-6 and TRBJ1-2; 10 nucleotides agree with TRBD1. This CDR3 spans 15 amino acids. The V segment lost 4 bases and the J segment 7 bases; nucleotides outside the gene matches: 9. Germline V lookup: CDR1 MNHNY, CDR2 SVGAGI (reference sequence). The CDR3 sequence: CASSFPGQGTGGYTF. The CDR3 coding sequence is TGTGCCAGCAGTTTCCCGGGACAGGGGACGGGTGGCTACACCTTC.

In DNA form, the CDR3 reads TGCAGCGTTGGGACAGGGCAGGAAAAACTGTTTTTT. Encoded protein: CSVGTGQEKLFF. The V gene is TRBV29-1, the J gene TRBJ1-4; TRBD1 aligns across 8 bases. With 4 bases clipped from V and 8 bases from J, the junction kept 3 bases outside the gene matches. CDR1 is SQVTM and CDR2 is ANQGSEA in the germline V gene. The CDR3 is 12 amino acids. The whole variable domain, filled in from reference TRBV29-1 and TRBJ1-4, reads SAVISQKPSRDICQRGTSLTIQCQVDSQVTMMFWYRQQPGQSLTLIATANQGSEATYESGFVIDKFPISRPNLTFSTLTVSNMSPEDSSIYLCSVGTGQEKLFFGSGTQLSVL.

DNA for the CDR3: TGTGCCAGCATGCGGACAGGGGGCTCCTACGAGCAGTACTTC. This encodes CASMRTGGSYEQYF. This chain connects TRBV7-9 to TRBJ2-7; 10 nucleotides align to TRBD1. This CDR3 spans 14 amino acids. Germline-derived CDR1 and CDR2 are SEHNR and FQNEAQ (reference sequence). V gave up 7 bases and J gave up 0 bases; unmatched junction bases: 3.

V gene TRBV19 combines with J gene TRBJ2-1; TRBD2 agrees at 9 bases. V was clipped by 3 bases and J by 7 bases; unmatched bases: 7. The CDR3 length is 15 residues. Germline assignment: CDR1 LNHDA and CDR2 SQIVND (reference sequence). The CDR3 nucleotides read TGTGCCAGTAGTATCATGACTAGCGGTGCTAATGAGCAGTTCTTC. It is translated as CASSIMTSGANEQFF.

The gene calls are TRBV29-1 and TRBJ2-7; 8 bases align to TRBD1. After removal of 6 bases from V and 1 base from J, the junction contained 8 bases not matched to a gene. Germline CDR1 and CDR2: SQVTM and ANQGSEA. The CDR3 extends over 14 amino acids. The CDR3 here is CSVIRTGLSYEQYF. The CDR3 DNA follows: TGCAGCGTAATTCGGACAGGGTTGTCCTACGAGCAGTACTTC.

This sequence joins TRBV11-2 and TRBJ1-2, with TRBD1 matching 10 bases. V lost 5 bases and J lost 4; bases outside the gene matches: 7. This CDR3 is 15 amino acids long. The V gene's germline CDR1 is SGHAT and CDR2 FQNNGV. CDR3 DNA: TGTGCCAGCAGCGCTCGGGACAGGGGAATCTATGGCTACACCTTC. It yields the protein CASSARDRGIYGYTF. Looking up the rest from reference TRBV11-2 and TRBJ1-2 gives the full variable domain: EAGVAQSPRYKIIEKRQSVAFWCNPISGHATLYWYQQILGQGPKLLIQFQNNGVVDDSQLPKDRFSAERLKGVDSTLKIQPAKLEDSAVYLCASSARDRGIYGYTFGSGTRLTVV.

The chain employs TRBV10-3 and TRBJ2-2, with D maybe TRBD2 (6 bases). The V gene's germline CDR1 is ENHRY and CDR2 SYGVKD. The CDR3 contains 15 residues. Trimming removed 0 bases at V and 4 bases at J, with 9 bases between. The CDR3 DNA is TGTGCCATCAGTGAGTCTACCGGGGGCACCGGGGAGCTGTTTTTT. Translation: CAISESTGGTGELFF.

This clone was seen just once. The V gene is TRBV5-1, the J gene TRBJ2-3; D may be TRBD2 (6 bases). The CDR3 totals 15 residues. The germline gives CDR1 SGHRS, CDR2 YFSETQ. V shed 4 bases and J shed 2 bases, with 14 bases lying between them. Written as DNA, the CDR3 is TGCGCCAGCAGCCATGTTGGAGGGAACACAGATACGCAGTATTTT. Amino acids: CASSHVGGNTDTQYF.

The chain is built from TRBV28 and TRBJ2-1; perhaps TRBD1 as D (5 bases). Germline lookup yields CDR1 MDHEN and CDR2 SYDVKM. The V and J ends lost 3 bases and 8 bases respectively, with 8 bases between them. The CDR3 sequence is 12 residues long. The CDR3 DNA reads as TGTGCCAGCAGTTTGGGGCTAGATGAGCAGTTCTTC. Translating it yields CASSLGLDEQFF.

The chain links TRBV7-8 to TRBJ1-4, with 9 bases that match TRBD1. J was trimmed by 3 bases and V by 4 bases; bases with no gene match: 6. The CDR3 covers 16 residues. The germline gives CDR1 SGHVS, CDR2 FQNEAQ. The CDR3 region is CASSSGQGSSNEKLFF. The CDR3 coding sequence is TGTGCCAGCAGCTCGGGACAGGGATCGTCTAATGAAAAACTGTTTTTT.